This T cell receptor (beta chain) was sequenced in a study of immune evolution from preneoplasia to lung adenocarcinoma. Using immunoSEQ multiplex PCR, the repertoire was profiled, and TCRdb retains in-frame clones only, with some absent. The data show under 8,000 clones, roughly 80% seen once. V was pared by 2 bases and J by 4 bases, with 9 bases between. CDR1 and CDR2 (germline): GTSNPN, SVGIG (reference sequence). This CDR3 contains 12 residues. Points from the study as a whole: Normal lung had the highest top T cell clone frequencies. Later-stage lesions seemingly showed higher T cell density and diversity than normal lung.

Details on this clone: What it recognizes is unknown.

Patients had resection in Japan or China between about 2013 and 2017. Histologic diagnosis was independently verified by two lung pathologists. The sequenced material came from FFPE adjacent normal lung tissue. The chain couples TRBV30 to TRBJ2-7; no clear D gene. This TCR was sampled from an older donor with lung adenocarcinoma. Written as DNA, the CDR3 is TGTGCCTGGAGTTTGCTTTCGTACGAGCAGTACTTC. Translated, it gives CAWSLLSYEQYF.